This T cell receptor (beta chain) was identified in a study of immune characterization of retroperitoneal liposarcoma. This clonotype qualifies as medium-sized. TCRdb itself ran the PCR reads through MiXCR, one entry per CDR3 protein. The table has around 10,000 distinct CDR3 sequences, 27% seen once; the top ten hold 9.3%. The CDR3 covers 14 residues. Trimming cost V 3 bases and J 9 bases; bases outside gene matches: 3. CDR1 and CDR2 from the germline V gene are SGHAT and FQNNGV. The chain joins TRBV11-2 to TRBJ2-3; 13 bases line up with TRBD2. This TCR was recovered from a female donor with retroperitoneal liposarcoma. The sequencing input was tumor tissue. The CDR3 sequence: CASSFRLAGGTQYF. The CDR3 nucleotides are TGTGCCAGCAGCTTCAGACTAGCGGGAGGCACGCAGTATTTT.